This TCR beta chain was recorded in a study of CD4 T cells in relation to SARS-CoV-2 and coronaviruses. Note on this clone: Its cognate antigen is unknown.

The unexposed donors gave CD4+ T cells in about 2010-2019, prior to COVID-19. Isolation of CD4+ T cells took place after less than twelve days in culture. Method: immunoSEQ multiplex PCR; TCRdb's copy keeps in-frame clones and lacks some. The repertoire holds 20,000 to 25,000 clones, with roughly three quarters as singletons. The CDR3 is 15 amino acids. Germline V gene sequence: CDR1 SGHRS, CDR2 YFSETQ. Between the trimmed V and J ends, which lost 3 bases and 0 bases, there was a span of 10 bases. Input material: CD4+ T cells from PBMCs, cultured in vitro. The chain is built from TRBV5-1 and TRBJ2-1; D not certain. The source is a human donor in good health. CDR3 residues: CASSSQASSYNEQFF. CDR3 nucleotides: TGCGCCAGCAGCTCCCAGGCCTCCTCCTACAATGAGCAGTTCTTC.